These 25 T cell receptor beta chains were sequenced from one sample in a study of T cells in Graves' hyperthyroidism and ophthalmopathy. What was amplified from RNA transcripts were TCR beta CDR3 regions. The study used the HTBI primer set for a first-round RT-PCR of the TCR CDR3. TCRdb redid the calling of the multiplex PCR reads with MiXCR, one entry per CDR3 protein. Here the sample spans about 570,000 distinct CDR3 sequences, 46% being singletons. The sample taken for sequencing was peripheral blood or thyroid tissue (not recorded which). These receptors came from an adult woman with Graves' disease, either hyperthyroidism or ophthalmopathy (not recorded which).

In the case of this clonotype: Its ends do not fully match the called genes, so a read error is possible. The chain's CDR3 is CASSSYNTGELSW. The DNA of the CDR3 is TGTGCCAGCAGCTCATACAACACCGGGGAGCTGTCTTGG. The V call is TRBV7-3, the J call TRBJ2-2, with D perhaps TRBD2 (5 bases). This CDR3 is built from 13 residues. Germline values: CDR1 SGHTA, CDR2 FQGTGA.

The V and J genes are TRBV10-3 and TRBJ2-7; D gene uncertain. CDR1 ENHRY and CDR2 SYGVKD come from the germline V gene. Trimming took off 2 bases at V and 2 bases at J, with 10 bases between the two ends. The CDR3 is 14 amino acids. The CDR3 here is CAISEQDGPYEQYF. The CDR3 region has the DNA TGTGCCATCAGTGAGCAGGACGGCCCCTACGAGCAGTACTTC.

In this sample, this clonotype turned up a few times. The chain combines TRBV3-1 with TRBJ2-7; 14 bases match TRBD2. The junction had 8 bases not matched to a gene; V was cut back by 0 bases and J by 7 bases. The CDR3 runs to 17 residues. Looked up from germline, CDR1 is LGHDT and CDR2 is YNNKEL (reference sequence). This CDR3 is CASSQDPGLAGVREQYF. The CDR3 coding sequence is TGTGCCAGCAGCCAAGACCCGGGACTAGCGGGAGTTCGGGAGCAGTACTTC.

This clonotype was counted many times. The rearrangement joins TRBV6-1 to TRBJ2-7, with 8 bases lining up with TRBD2. Germline-derived CDR1 and CDR2 are MNHNS and SASEGT. This CDR3 has 13 residues. V was clipped by 4 bases and J by 3 bases; unmatched bases: 2. In DNA form, the CDR3 reads TGTGCCAGCAGTGCCACTAGCGGCTACGAGCAGTACTTC. Amino acids: CASSATSGYEQYF.

This clonotype was counted many times. The chain carries TRBV11-2 and TRBJ2-7; 10 bases fit TRBD2. CDR3 length: 17 amino acids. Germline CDR1 reads SGHAT; CDR2 reads FQNNGV. V was clipped by 5 bases and J by 1 base; unmatched bases: 11. CDR3 bases: TGTGCCAGCAGCCCAGAGCCTAGCGGGAGAGGGTCCTACGAGCAGTACTTC. It codes for CASSPEPSGRGSYEQYF.

About this clonotype itself: A single base separates this from a much larger clone, so it may be a read error. The V gene is TRBV7-2, the J gene TRBJ2-7, with D unclear. The J call is in doubt because the DNA end fits TRBJ2-1 better. CDR1 SGHTA and CDR2 FQGNSA come from the germline V gene. The CDR3 is 13 residues long. The CDR3 DNA reads as TGTGCCAGCAGCTTGGAGAGTTCCTACGAGCAGTTCTTC. Protein product: CASSLESSYEQFF.

In DNA, the CDR3 is TGCGCCAGCAGGGACAGAGGAGAAAAACTGTTTTTT. It specifies CASRDRGEKLFF. The chain employs TRBV10-2 and TRBJ1-4, with D maybe TRBD1 (6 bases). V lost 6 bases, J lost 8 bases, and 10 bases lay in between. The CDR3 is 12 residues long. Germline V gene data show CDR1 as WSHSY and CDR2 as SAAADI.

This clonotype has ten or more counts. V usage is TRBV5-4 and J usage is TRBJ2-5, with 8 bases that match TRBD2. CDR3 length: 15 residues. The V gene's germline CDR1 is SGHNT and CDR2 YYREEE (reference sequence). With 3 bases clipped from V and 3 bases from J, the junction kept 7 bases outside the gene matches. The CDR3 DNA reads TGTGCCAGCAGCTACGGGACTAGAGGGGAAGAGACCCAGTACTTC. It translates to CASSYGTRGEETQYF.

This clonotype appeared many times. Here the CDR3 reads CASSPLSGDHLHF. The CDR3 DNA reads as TGTGCCAGCAGTCCATTATCGGGGGATCACCTCCACTTT. The chain couples TRBV28 to TRBJ1-6, with D possibly TRBD1 on 5 matching bases. The CDR3 loop spans 13 amino acids. The germline V and J ends were trimmed by 5 bases and 15 bases, with 17 bases remaining between them. Per the germline V gene, CDR1 is MDHEN and CDR2 is SYDVKM.

In the case of this clonotype: Since a much larger clone is just one base distant, this may be a read error. V is TRBV4-3 and J is TRBJ2-7; D might be TRBD1 (5 bases). CDR3 length: 14 amino acids. Germline V gives CDR1 LGHNA, CDR2 YSLEER. The CDR3 DNA follows: TGCGTCAGCAGCCAACCCCTAAGGGGTCCCGAGCAGTACTTC. This sequence encodes CVSSQPLRGPEQYF.

This clonotype was counted between two and nine times. The chain couples TRBV10-3 to TRBJ1-1, with 7 positions matching TRBD1. The junction had 7 bases not matched to a gene; V was cut back by 4 bases and J by 11 bases. Germline assignment: CDR1 ENHRY and CDR2 SYGVKD. The CDR3 consists of 12 residues. CDR3 nucleotide sequence: TGTGCCATCAGTGGGACAGGCCTTGGGGCTTTCTTT. This gives the protein CAISGTGLGAFF.

The chain carries TRBV10-1 and TRBJ2-5; D perhaps matches TRBD1 (5 bases). CDR1 and CDR2 from the germline V gene are WNHNN and SYGVQD (reference sequence). This CDR3 has 13 amino acids. V shed 6 bases and J shed 7 bases, with 15 bases lying between them. CDR3 amino acids: CASRETVQGTQYF. The CDR3 DNA sequence: TGCGCCAGCAGGGAGACTGTCCAGGGGACCCAGTACTTC.

Comments on this clonotype: One junction end does not reproduce the germline sequence, and a read error may be involved. The J gene is TRBJ1-1, the V gene TRBV7-9; TRBD1 might be the D (5 bases). CDR1 is SEHNR, CDR2 FQNEAQ, per germline (reference sequence). The CDR3 spans 15 residues. CDR3: CASSQDAGVNTEAFF. CDR3 nucleotide sequence: TGCGCCAGCAGCCAAGATGCGGGGGTGAACACTGAAGCTTTCTTT. Filled out from reference TRBV7-9 and TRBJ1-1, the complete variable domain reads DTGVSQNPRHKITKRGQNVTFRCDPISEHNRLYWYRQTLGQGPEFLTYFQNEAQLEKSRLLSDRFSAERPKGSFSTLEIQRTEQGDSAMYLCASSQDAGVNTEAFFGQGTRLTVV.

J is TRBJ2-7 and V is TRBV25-1, with 8 positions matching TRBD1. J gave up 6 bases and V 4 bases, and 5 bases lay outside the gene matches. The CDR3 runs to 13 residues. CDR1 and CDR2 from the germline V gene are MGHDK and SYGVNS. This chain's CDR3 is CASSVTGGSEQYF. In nucleotides, the CDR3 is TGTGCCAGCAGTGTAACAGGGGGAAGCGAGCAGTACTTC.

About this clonotype: With a much larger clone just one base away, this may be a read error. The chain joins TRBV15 to TRBJ2-2; maybe TRBD2 (5 bases). The CDR3 length is 20 residues. Trimming took off 5 bases at V and 17 bases at J, with 42 bases between the two ends. CDR1 is LNHNV, CDR2 YYDKDF, per germline (reference sequence). The chain's CDR3 is CATSGVRARTNTGEPVAGFF. The CDR3 coding sequence is TGTGCCACCAGCGGAGTGCGGGCCAGAACGAACACCGGGGAGCCCGTGGCAGGTTTTTTT.

The chain links TRBV10-2 to TRBJ1-2, with 8 bases that match TRBD1. V lost 2 bases, J lost 8 bases, and 10 bases stayed unmatched. The CDR3 sequence is 15 residues long. Germline V gene lookup returns CDR1 WSHSY and CDR2 SAAADI. The chain's CDR3 is CASSELKQGDSGYTF. The CDR3 DNA sequence: TGCGCCAGCAGTGAGCTAAAACAGGGGGATAGCGGCTACACCTTC.

The chain has TRBV10-3 and TRBJ2-5; a possible D gene is TRBD1 (5 bases). CDR3 length: 19 residues. V dropped 0 bases and J dropped 0 bases, with 20 bases sitting between them. Germline assignment: CDR1 ENHRY and CDR2 SYGVKD. The CDR3 coding sequence is TGTGCCATCAGTGAGTCGACAGAACCCTATGGCTTGTACCAAGAGACCCAGTACTTC. Translating it yields CAISESTEPYGLYQETQYF.

The chain recombines TRBV7-3 with TRBJ1-1, with a possible D match to TRBD1 (5 bases). The CDR3 length is 14 residues. The germline V gene encodes CDR1 SGHTA and CDR2 FQGTGA. Trimming removed 8 bases at V and 3 bases at J, with 16 bases between. The chain's CDR3 is CASCCRGPDTEAFF. CDR3 coding DNA: TGTGCCAGCTGCTGTAGGGGACCGGACACTGAAGCTTTCTTT.

The chain couples TRBV10-3 to TRBJ1-2, with D possibly being TRBD1 (5 bases). The CDR3 spans 15 residues. The germline gives CDR1 ENHRY, CDR2 SYGVKD. V was cut by 3 bases and J by 2 bases, with 13 bases left in between. The CDR3: CAISESDSGNYGYTF. CDR3 nucleotides: TGTGCCATCAGTGAAAGTGACAGTGGCAACTATGGCTACACCTTC.

This clonotype was counted many times. This rearrangement joins TRBV5-1 to TRBJ2-7, with 8 positions matching TRBD2. V lost 7 bases and J lost 5; bases outside the gene matches: 8. The CDR3 spans 13 residues. Germline CDR1 is SGHRS and CDR2 is YFSETQ. This CDR3 is CASSASGFHEQYF. The CDR3 DNA sequence: TGCGCCAGCTCGGCTAGCGGGTTCCACGAGCAGTACTTC.

This clonotype has ten or more counts. The chain links TRBV6-6 to TRBJ2-7; 8 nucleotides agree with TRBD1. J was trimmed by 3 bases and V by 7 bases; bases with no gene match: 8. The CDR3 runs to 14 residues. Germline lookup yields CDR1 MNHNY and CDR2 SVGAGI (reference sequence). For the CDR3, the DNA is TGTGCCAGCATCCCGACAGGGGCTCGCTACGAGCAGTACTTC. It encodes CASIPTGARYEQYF.

This clonotype was observed at least ten times. The chain uses TRBV6-5 and TRBJ1-3, with D hard to call. Germline CDR1 reads MNHEY; CDR2 reads SVGAGI. Trimming removed 0 bases from V and 1 base from J, with 10 bases in between. CDR3 length: 16 residues. The CDR3 coding sequence is TGTGCCAGCAGTTACTCCGGATTAAGGTCTGGAAACACCATATATTTT. Amino acids: CASSYSGLRSGNTIYF.

In DNA, the CDR3 is TGCAGTGCTACAGAAGCTGGAAACACCATATATTTT. Protein sequence: CSATEAGNTIYF. The rearrangement links TRBV20-1 to TRBJ1-3; no clear D gene. Germline CDR1 reads DFQATT; CDR2 reads SNEGSKA (reference sequence). The V and J ends lost 4 bases and 2 bases respectively, with 6 bases between them. CDR3 length: 12 amino acids.

In this sample, this clonotype turned up many times. V usage is TRBV5-1 and J usage is TRBJ1-6, with 9 bases lining up with TRBD1. The CDR3 runs to 19 residues. Germline CDR1 reads SGHRS; CDR2 reads YFSETQ. Losses at the gene ends were 3 bases for V and 8 bases for J; bases not matched to a gene: 18. The CDR3 coding sequence is TGCGCCAGCAGCTGGTACCCACCGGGACAGGGTTTTTCGGATTCACCCCTCCACTTT. Protein sequence: CASSWYPPGQGFSDSPLHF.

This clonotype was found many times. The chain joins TRBV13 to TRBJ1-2; 7 positions match TRBD1. V shed 3 bases, J shed 6 bases, and the junction held 10 bases outside the gene matches. This CDR3 comprises 15 residues. The germline CDR1 and CDR2 sequences are PRHDT and FYEKMQ (reference sequence). This CDR3 reads CASSLGLRDSDGYTF. The CDR3 bases are TGTGCCAGCAGCTTGGGTTTGCGGGACAGCGATGGCTACACCTTC.